A selection of T cell receptor beta chains follows, all from one sample in a study of OX40 agonist ivuxolimab in advanced cancers. Libraries were prepared by immunoSEQ multiplex PCR; TCRdb keeps only in-frame clonotypes and omits some of them. The data show about 20,000 clones, roughly 70% seen once. The sample was CD4+ or CD8+ T cells sorted from blood, taken in a trial of the OX40 agonist ivuxolimab. The origin of the receptors is an adult with an advanced solid tumor such as melanoma, head and neck, liver or kidney cancer. CDR3s include the opening cysteine and the closing phenylalanine or tryptophan. Some rows have no size entry. The others give once, few or many, or a class for an expanded clone.

v_gene	abundance	j_gene	CDR3aa
TRBV5-8	-	TRBJ2-7	CASSLQSESHSYEQYF
TRBV7-2	-	TRBJ1-1	CASSDGPMSGEAFF
TRBV6-4	many	TRBJ2-1	CASSKGTSGGEQFF
TRBV7-8	-	TRBJ2-1	CASILGLAFTYNEQFF
TRBV28	-	TRBJ2-7	CASSLYGGSYEQYF
TRBV5-8	-	TRBJ1-4	CASTSGTGGTNEKLFF
TRBV5-5	-	TRBJ2-7	CASSYGLGNEQYF
TRBV7-8	once	TRBJ2-2	CASSLRGHTGELFF
TRBV5-4	-	TRBJ1-3	CASSSGGSGNTIYF
TRBV5-1	once	TRBJ2-2	CASSPGPNTGELFF
TRBV5-1	-	TRBJ2-7	CASSFDRGHAYEQYF
TRBV7-2	-	TRBJ2-1	CASSLVSLAGGYNEQFF
TRBV7-6	once	TRBJ1-2	CASSLKIDGYGYTF
TRBV11-3	-	TRBJ1-1	CASSLDLTGGYTEAFF
TRBV7-6	-	TRBJ2-7	CASSLSGTAYEQYF
TRBV6-6	-	TRBJ2-7	CASSYSKGRHEQYF
TRBV2	-	TRBJ2-7	CASSESELYEQYF
TRBV10-2	-	TRBJ2-1	CASRAGLAGGINNEQFF
TRBV4-2	many	TRBJ1-5	CASSGTANSNQPQHF
TRBV2	-	TRBJ2-5	CASSYPSGGQETQYF
TRBV4-3	-	TRBJ1-4	CASSRFRGDPTNEKLFF
TRBV27	-	TRBJ2-7	CASSFRGIGYEQYF
TRBV5-1	-	TRBJ2-1	CASSKEGASSYNEQFF
TRBV11-1	-	TRBJ2-1	CASRTALGLADYNEQFF
TRBV6-6	-	TRBJ1-1	CASSYSRTADTEAFF
TRBV30	medium-sized	TRBJ2-3	CAWMEDSTDTQYF
TRBV5-7	few	TRBJ2-7	CASSFGGGSSYEQYF
TRBV11-2	-	TRBJ2-7	CASSLGAVYEQYF
TRBV19	-	TRBJ1-6	CASQSLVGDSPLHF
TRBV7-7	-	TRBJ2-5	CASGPGETQYF
TRBV4-2	-	TRBJ1-3	CASSQVQGASGNTIYF
TRBV10-3	once	TRBJ1-3	CAISEVNSGNTIYF
TRBV4-1	medium-sized	TRBJ2-7	CASSQVVLGHPYEQYF
TRBV4-2	-	TRBJ2-1	CASSPRRPGTGSYNEQFF
TRBV4-1	-	TRBJ1-4	CASSRPDRVDEKLFF
TRBV13	-	TRBJ2-1	CASSPRGSYNEQFF
TRBV9	-	TRBJ2-2	CASSVAGGARGGELFF
TRBV6-6	-	TRBJ2-1	CASSLPNNEQFF
TRBV27	-	TRBJ2-1	CASSFDGDNEQFF
TRBV15	medium-sized	TRBJ2-7	CATSRDEDRSPYEQYF
TRBV19	-	TRBJ1-4	CASRGQGWVQEDEKLFF
TRBV9	once	TRBJ2-5	CASSLFQGGQETQYF